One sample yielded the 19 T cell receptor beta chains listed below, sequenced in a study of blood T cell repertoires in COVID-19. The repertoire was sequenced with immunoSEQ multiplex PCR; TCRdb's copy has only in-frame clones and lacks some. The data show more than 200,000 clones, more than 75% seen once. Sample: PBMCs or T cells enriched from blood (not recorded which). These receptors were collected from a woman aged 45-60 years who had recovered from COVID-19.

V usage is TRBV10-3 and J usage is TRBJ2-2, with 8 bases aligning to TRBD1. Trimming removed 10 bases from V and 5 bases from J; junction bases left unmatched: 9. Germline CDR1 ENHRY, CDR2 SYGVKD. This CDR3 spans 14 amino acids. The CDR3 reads CATTGTGGTGELFF. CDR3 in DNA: TGTGCCACCACCGGGACAGGTGGTACCGGGGAGCTGTTTTTT.

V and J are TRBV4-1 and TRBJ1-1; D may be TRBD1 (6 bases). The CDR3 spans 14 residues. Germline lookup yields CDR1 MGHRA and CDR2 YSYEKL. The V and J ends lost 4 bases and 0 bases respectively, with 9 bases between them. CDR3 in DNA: TGCGCCAGCAGCCTTAGACAGGTGAACACTGAAGCTTTCTTT. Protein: CASSLRQVNTEAFF.

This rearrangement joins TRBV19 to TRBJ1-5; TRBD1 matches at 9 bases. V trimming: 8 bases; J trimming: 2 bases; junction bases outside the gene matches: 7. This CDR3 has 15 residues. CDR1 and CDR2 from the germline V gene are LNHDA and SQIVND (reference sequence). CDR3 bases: TGTGCCAGTGACGACAGGGGGGGTGGCAATCAGCCCCAGCATTTT. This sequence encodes CASDDRGGGNQPQHF.

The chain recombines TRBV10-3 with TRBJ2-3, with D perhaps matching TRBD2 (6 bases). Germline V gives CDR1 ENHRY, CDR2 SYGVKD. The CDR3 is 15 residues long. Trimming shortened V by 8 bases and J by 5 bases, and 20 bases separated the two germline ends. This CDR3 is CAISFVGGTQDTQYF. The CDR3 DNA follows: TGTGCCATCTCGTTTGTAGGCGGGACCCAAGATACGCAGTATTTT.

DNA of the CDR3: TGTGCCAGCAAGGGACAGGGGCTCGCCAAAAACATTCAGTACTTC. It yields the protein CASKGQGLAKNIQYF. The chain links TRBV6-5 to TRBJ2-4, with TRBD1 matching over 10 bases. This CDR3 has 15 amino acids. Looked up from germline, CDR1 is MNHEY and CDR2 is SVGAGI. The V gene end was trimmed by 7 bases and the J gene end by 1 base; junction bases not matched to a gene: 4.

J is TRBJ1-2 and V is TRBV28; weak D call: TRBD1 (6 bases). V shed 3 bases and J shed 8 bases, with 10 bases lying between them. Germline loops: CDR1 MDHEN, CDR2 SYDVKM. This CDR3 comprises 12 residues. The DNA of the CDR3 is TGTGCCAGCAGTTTGGGGGCAAGGGGCTACACCTTC. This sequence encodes CASSLGARGYTF.

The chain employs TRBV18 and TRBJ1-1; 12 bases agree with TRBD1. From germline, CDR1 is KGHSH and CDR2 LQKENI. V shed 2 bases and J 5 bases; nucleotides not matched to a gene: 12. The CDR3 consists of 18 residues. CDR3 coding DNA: TGTGCCAGCTCACCAAGAGAGGGACAGGGGGCTAGGAGGACTGAAGCTTTCTTT. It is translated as CASSPREGQGARRTEAFF.

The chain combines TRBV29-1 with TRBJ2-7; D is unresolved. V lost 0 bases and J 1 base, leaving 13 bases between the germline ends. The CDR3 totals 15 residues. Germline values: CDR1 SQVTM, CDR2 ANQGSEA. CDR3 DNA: TGCAGCGTTGAAGATAAACGGTTCCCATCCTACGAGCAGTACTTC. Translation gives CSVEDKRFPSYEQYF.

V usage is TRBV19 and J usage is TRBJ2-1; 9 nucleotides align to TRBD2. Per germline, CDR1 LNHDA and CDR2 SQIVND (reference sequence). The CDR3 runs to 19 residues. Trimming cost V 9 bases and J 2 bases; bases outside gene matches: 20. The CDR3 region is CARIRRVNSSGTAYNEQFF. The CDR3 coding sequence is TGTGCCAGGATTCGGCGGGTAAACTCTAGCGGGACTGCCTACAATGAGCAGTTCTTC.

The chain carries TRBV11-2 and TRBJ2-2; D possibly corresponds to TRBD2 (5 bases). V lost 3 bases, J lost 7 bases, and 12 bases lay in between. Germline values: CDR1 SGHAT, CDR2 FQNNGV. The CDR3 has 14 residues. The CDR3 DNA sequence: TGTGCCAGCAGCTTTGTTCGGGAACTCGGGGAGCTGTTTTTT. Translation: CASSFVRELGELFF.

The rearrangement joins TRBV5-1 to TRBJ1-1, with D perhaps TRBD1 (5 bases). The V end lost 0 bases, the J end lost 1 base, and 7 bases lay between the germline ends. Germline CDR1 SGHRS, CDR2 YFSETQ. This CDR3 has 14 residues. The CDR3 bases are TGCGCCAGCAGCTTGGCAGGGAAGAACACTGAAGCTTTCTTT. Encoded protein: CASSLAGKNTEAFF.

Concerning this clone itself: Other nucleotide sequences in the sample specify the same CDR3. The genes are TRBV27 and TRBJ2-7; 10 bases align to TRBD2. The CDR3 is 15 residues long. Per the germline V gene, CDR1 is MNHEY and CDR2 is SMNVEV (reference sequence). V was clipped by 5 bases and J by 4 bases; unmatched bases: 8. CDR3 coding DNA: TGTGCCAGCAGTCCTCGGACTAGCGGTTCGTACGAGCAGTACTTC. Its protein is CASSPRTSGSYEQYF.

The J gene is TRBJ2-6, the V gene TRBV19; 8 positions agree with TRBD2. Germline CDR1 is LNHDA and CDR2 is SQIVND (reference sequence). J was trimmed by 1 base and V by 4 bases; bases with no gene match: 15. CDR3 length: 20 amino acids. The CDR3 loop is CASSTRRVAGSPSGANVLTF. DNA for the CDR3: TGTGCCAGTAGTACCCGGAGAGTAGCGGGAAGCCCTTCTGGGGCCAACGTCCTGACTTTC.

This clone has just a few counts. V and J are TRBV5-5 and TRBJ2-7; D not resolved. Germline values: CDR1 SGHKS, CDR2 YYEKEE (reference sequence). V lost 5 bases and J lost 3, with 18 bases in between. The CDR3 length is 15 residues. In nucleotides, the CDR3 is TGTGCCAGCAGTCAAGTCAGGTACATGCACTACGAGCAGTACTTC. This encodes CASSQVRYMHYEQYF.

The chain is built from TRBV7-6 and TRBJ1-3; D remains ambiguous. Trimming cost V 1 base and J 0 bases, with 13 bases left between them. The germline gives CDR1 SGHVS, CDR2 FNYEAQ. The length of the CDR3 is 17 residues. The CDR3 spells CASSLGDRDHSGNTIYF. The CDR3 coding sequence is TGTGCCAGCAGCTTAGGAGATCGGGATCACTCTGGAAACACCATATATTTT.

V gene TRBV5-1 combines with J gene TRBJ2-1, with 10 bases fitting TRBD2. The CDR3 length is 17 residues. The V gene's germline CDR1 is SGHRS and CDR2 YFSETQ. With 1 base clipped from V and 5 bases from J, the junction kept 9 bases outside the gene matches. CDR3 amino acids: CASSLKLAGVSHNEQFF. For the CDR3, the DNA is TGCGCCAGCAGCTTGAAGCTAGCGGGAGTTTCCCACAATGAGCAGTTCTTC.

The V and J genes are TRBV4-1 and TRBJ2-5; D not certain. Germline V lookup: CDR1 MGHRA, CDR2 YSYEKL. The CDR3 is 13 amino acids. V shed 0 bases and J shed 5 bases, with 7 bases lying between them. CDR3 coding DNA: TGCGCCAGCAGCCAAGACCTGTCGGAGACCCAGTACTTC. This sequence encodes CASSQDLSETQYF.

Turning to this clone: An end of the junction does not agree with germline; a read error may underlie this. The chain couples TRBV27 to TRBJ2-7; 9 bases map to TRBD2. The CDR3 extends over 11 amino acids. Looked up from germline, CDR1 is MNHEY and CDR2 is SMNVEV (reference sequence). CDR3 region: CASTSGRSLDF. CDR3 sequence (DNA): TGTGCCAGCACAAGCGGGAGGTCCCTTGACTTC.

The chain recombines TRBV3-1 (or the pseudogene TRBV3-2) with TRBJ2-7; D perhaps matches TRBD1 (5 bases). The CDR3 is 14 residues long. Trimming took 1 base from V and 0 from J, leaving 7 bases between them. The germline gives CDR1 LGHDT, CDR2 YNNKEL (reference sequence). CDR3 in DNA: TGTGCCAGCAGCCAAGTCAGGGACTCCTACGAGCAGTACTTC. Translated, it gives CASSQVRDSYEQYF.